This is a list of T cell receptor beta chains from one sample in a study of T cells in Graves' hyperthyroidism and ophthalmopathy. TCRdb analysed the multiplex PCR reads with MiXCR anew, one entry per CDR3 protein. The sample holds 360,000 or so distinct CDR3 sequences, under 20% seen once. The material sequenced was blood. The receptor source for this set is a woman younger than 35 with Graves' hyperthyroidism. CDR3s include the opening cysteine and the closing phenylalanine or tryptophan. A D gene is named only where the DNA matches it firmly. Clone size is shown for a subset of rows, as once, few, many or a class of expanded clone.

V: TRBV4-2
length: 14
size: many
D: .
J: TRBJ1-2
CDR3: CASSQVGSDYGYTF
DNA: TGTGCCAGCAGCCAAGTTGGGTCAGACTATGGCTACACCTTC

V: TRBV5-1
length: 16
size: many
D: .
J: TRBJ1-1
CDR3: CASSLGFGGANTEAFF
DNA: TGCGCCAGCAGCTTGGGATTCGGGGGCGCGAACACTGAAGCTTTCTTT

V: TRBV6-5
length: 16
size: many
D: TRBD1
J: TRBJ1-3
CDR3: CASSYWGQGAGNTIYF
DNA: TGTGCCAGCAGTTACTGGGGACAGGGTGCTGGAAACACCATATATTTT

V: TRBV14
length: 15
size: many
D: .
J: TRBJ1-1
CDR3: CASSPITTGNTEAFF
DNA: TGTGCCAGCAGCCCAATTACGACAGGAAACACTGAAGCTTTCTTT

V: TRBV28
length: 12
size: many
D: .
J: TRBJ1-1
CDR3: CASSLRQTEAFF
DNA: TGTGCCAGCAGTTTAAGACAGACTGAAGCTTTCTTT

V: TRBV20-1
length: 11
size: many
D: TRBD1
J: TRBJ1-2
CDR3: CSALAGGGYTF
DNA: TGCAGTGCTTTGGCAGGGGGTGGCTACACCTTC

V: TRBV6-2/TRBV6-3
length: 15
size: many
D: .
J: TRBJ1-1
CDR3: CASSYSLDSKGEAFF
DNA: TGTGCCAGCAGTTACTCCCTCGACAGCAAAGGGGAAGCTTTCTTT

V: TRBV27
length: 15
size: many
D: .
J: TRBJ1-2
CDR3: CASSPYRELGSGYTF
DNA: TGTGCCAGCAGCCCTTACAGGGAGCTGGGGTCTGGCTACACCTTC

V: TRBV20-1
length: 13
size: many
D: .
J: TRBJ1-1
CDR3: CSESTALNTEAFF
DNA: TGCAGTGAATCGACAGCACTGAACACTGAAGCTTTCTTT

V: TRBV5-1
length: 16
size: many
D: .
J: TRBJ2-7
CDR3: CASTRGDMSSSYEQYF
DNA: TGCGCCAGCACCCGGGGAGATATGTCCAGCTCCTACGAGCAGTACTTC

V: TRBV6-1
length: 15
size: many
D: TRBD1
J: TRBJ1-1
CDR3: CASEEGGNSGTEAFF
DNA: TGTGCCAGCGAAGAAGGGGGCAATTCGGGGACTGAAGCTTTCTTT

V: TRBV7-8
length: 15
size: many
D: .
J: TRBJ2-7
CDR3: CASSSFGTPLNEQYF
DNA: TGTGCCAGCAGCTCATTCGGGACCCCGCTGAACGAGCAGTACTTC

V: TRBV6-1
length: 13
size: .
D: .
J: TRBJ1-2
CDR3: CASREGANYGYTF
DNA: TGTGCCAGCAGAGAGGGTGCTAACTATGGCTACACCTTC

V: TRBV28
length: 14
size: .
D: .
J: TRBJ1-1
CDR3: CASSLRGTGTEAFF
DNA: TGTGCCAGCAGTTTAAGGGGGACGGGCACTGAAGCTTTCTTT

V: TRBV7-2
length: 12
size: many
D: .
J: TRBJ1-6
CDR3: CASSSGGSPLHF
DNA: TGTGCCAGCAGCTCCGGGGGTTCACCCCTCCACTTT

V: TRBV20-1
length: 15
size: many
D: TRBD2
J: TRBJ2-2
CDR3: CSATGTSGWEGELFF
DNA: TGCAGTGCTACGGGGACTAGCGGGTGGGAAGGGGAGCTGTTTTTT

V: TRBV2
length: 14
size: many
D: .
J: TRBJ2-7
CDR3: CASSEGGSSYEQYF
DNA: TGTGCCAGCAGTGAAGGGGGGAGCTCCTACGAGCAGTACTTC

V: TRBV3-1
length: 15
size: .
D: .
J: TRBJ2-5
CDR3: CASSQGAAGDETQYF
DNA: TGTGCCAGCAGCCAAGGGGCTGCTGGGGACGAGACCCAGTACTTC

V: TRBV5-1
length: 12
size: few
D: .
J: TRBJ2-7
CDR3: CASSLTMYEQYF
DNA: TGCGCCAGCAGCTTGACTATGTACGAGCAGTACTTC

V: TRBV12-3/TRBV12-4
length: 15
size: .
D: TRBD1
J: TRBJ1-2
CDR3: CASSPGQARGYGYTF
DNA: TGTGCCAGCAGTCCGGGACAGGCGAGGGGCTATGGCTACACCTTC

V: TRBV2
length: 13
size: many
D: .
J: TRBJ1-6
CDR3: CASKDSRDSPLHF
DNA: TGTGCCAGCAAGGACAGCAGAGATTCACCCCTCCACTTT

V: TRBV5-1
length: 14
size: once
D: TRBD1
J: TRBJ2-5
CDR3: CASSLGDSQETQYF
DNA: TGCGCCAGCAGCTTGGGGGACAGCCAAGAGACCCAGTACTTC

V: TRBV24-1
length: 14
size: many
D: TRBD2
J: TRBJ2-5
CDR3: CATSSGGEKETQYF
DNA: TGTGCCACCAGTAGCGGGGGGGAAAAAGAGACCCAGTACTTC

V: TRBV15
length: 15
size: .
D: .
J: TRBJ2-3
CDR3: CATSRDLVPTYTQYF
DNA: TGTGCCACCAGCAGAGATCTCGTCCCGACATATACGCAGTATTTT

V: TRBV29-1
length: 14
size: many
D: .
J: TRBJ2-7
CDR3: CSVEDHGGAYEQYF
DNA: TGCAGCGTTGAAGATCATGGAGGGGCCTACGAGCAGTACTTC

V: TRBV13
length: 13
size: many
D: .
J: TRBJ2-5
CDR3: CASSSRAGETQYF
DNA: TGTGCCAGCAGCTCACGGGCGGGGGAGACCCAGTACTTC

V: TRBV9
length: 14
size: .
D: .
J: TRBJ1-2
CDR3: CASSVGPTSYGYTF
DNA: TGTGCCAGCAGCGTGGGTCCAACGAGCTATGGCTACACCTTC

V: TRBV19
length: 14
size: few
D: .
J: TRBJ1-5
CDR3: CATGGRVDNQPQHF
DNA: TGTGCCACCGGGGGCAGGGTAGACAATCAGCCCCAGCATTTT

V: TRBV28
length: 14
size: many
D: .
J: TRBJ1-1
CDR3: CASSLVKLNTEAFF
DNA: TGTGCCAGCAGTCTCGTCAAACTAAACACTGAAGCTTTCTTT

V: TRBV5-1
length: 14
size: many
D: .
J: TRBJ2-2
CDR3: CASSYYLGVGELFF
DNA: TGCGCCAGCAGCTACTACCTAGGGGTCGGGGAGCTGTTTTTT

V: TRBV12-3/TRBV12-4
length: 14
size: many
D: .
J: TRBJ2-2
CDR3: CASSLRSNTGELFF
DNA: TGTGCCAGCAGTTTAAGGTCAAACACCGGGGAGCTGTTTTTT

V: TRBV6-5
length: 13
size: many
D: .
J: TRBJ2-2
CDR3: CASSSAFAGELFF
DNA: TGTGCCAGCAGTTCCGCATTCGCCGGGGAGCTGTTTTTT

V: TRBV19
length: 13
size: many
D: .
J: TRBJ1-5
CDR3: CASRWGVNQPQHF
DNA: TGTGCCAGTAGGTGGGGGGTCAATCAGCCCCAGCATTTT

V: TRBV6-2/TRBV6-3
length: 15
size: .
D: .
J: TRBJ1-1
CDR3: CASRPVDNPEARAFF
DNA: TGTGCCAGCAGACCCGTTGACAACCCGGAGGCGAGAGCTTTCTTT

V: TRBV20-1
length: 21
size: many
D: TRBD2
J: TRBJ2-7
CDR3: CSAPPGRLGLAGGRSSYEQYF
DNA: TGCAGTGCTCCCCCAGGTCGTTTAGGACTAGCGGGGGGGAGATCCTCCTACGAGCAGTACTTC

V: TRBV6-5
length: 11
size: many
D: .
J: TRBJ1-2
CDR3: CASKGGFGYTF
DNA: TGTGCCAGCAAGGGAGGTTTTGGCTACACCTTC

V: TRBV6-1
length: 13
size: many
D: .
J: TRBJ1-1
CDR3: CASRVTANTEAFF
DNA: TGTGCCAGCAGGGTGACAGCGAACACTGAAGCTTTCTTT

V: TRBV6-5
length: 13
size: many
D: .
J: TRBJ1-2
CDR3: CASSYGRAGGYTF
DNA: TGTGCCAGCAGTTACGGCAGGGCGGGTGGCTACACCTTC

V: TRBV7-2
length: 11
size: .
D: .
J: TRBJ2-2
CDR3: CASSFKVELFF
DNA: TGTGCCAGCAGTTTTAAGGTGGAGCTGTTTTTT

V: TRBV20-1
length: 14
size: .
D: .
J: TRBJ2-6
CDR3: CSVPSGAGANVLTF
DNA: TGCAGTGTTCCGTCCGGGGCCGGGGCCAACGTCCTGACTTTC

V: TRBV3-1
length: 12
size: few
D: .
J: TRBJ2-7
CDR3: CASSQVSHEQYF
DNA: TGTGCCAGCAGCCAAGTTAGCCACGAGCAGTACTTC

V: TRBV20-1
length: 12
size: many
D: .
J: TRBJ2-5
CDR3: CSATASRDSRYF
DNA: TGCAGTGCCACCGCCTCACGGGACTCCCGGTACTTC

V: TRBV5-1
length: 13
size: many
D: TRBD1
J: TRBJ1-1
CDR3: CASSRAQGTEAFF
DNA: TGCGCCAGCAGCAGAGCACAGGGGACTGAAGCTTTCTTT

V: TRBV7-8
length: 15
size: .
D: TRBD2
J: TRBJ2-7
CDR3: CASSLARASGGEQYF
DNA: TGTGCCAGCAGCTTAGCGAGGGCTAGCGGGGGCGAGCAGTACTTC

V: TRBV5-1
length: 14
size: few
D: .
J: TRBJ2-5
CDR3: CASSLGLPQETQYF
DNA: TGCGCCAGCAGCCTGGGCCTCCCCCAAGAGACCCAGTACTTC

V: TRBV18
length: 13
size: many
D: .
J: TRBJ1-1
CDR3: CASSPLVQIEAFF
DNA: TGTGCCAGCTCACCACTTGTCCAGATTGAAGCTTTCTTT

V: TRBV18
length: 12
size: many
D: .
J: TRBJ1-1
CDR3: CASSPGATEAFF
DNA: TGTGCCAGCTCACCAGGGGCCACTGAAGCTTTCTTT

V: TRBV28
length: 21
size: many
D: .
J: TRBJ2-7
CDR3: CASSYPSPGAERGFRASEQYF
DNA: TGTGCCAGCAGTTACCCTTCTCCCGGGGCCGAGAGGGGTTTCCGTGCTTCCGAGCAGTACTTC

V: TRBV10-3
length: 14
size: many
D: TRBD1
J: TRBJ1-1
CDR3: CAISRDSLNTEAFF
DNA: TGTGCCATCAGTCGGGACAGCCTGAACACTGAAGCTTTCTTT

V: TRBV20-1
length: 14
size: .
D: TRBD2
J: TRBJ2-7
CDR3: CSAPSGLAVTEQYF
DNA: TGCAGTGCGCCGTCGGGACTAGCGGTGACCGAGCAGTACTTC

V: TRBV6-5
length: 14
size: many
D: .
J: TRBJ1-2
CDR3: CASSSLGRGSGYTF
DNA: TGTGCCAGCAGTTCACTGGGAAGGGGAAGCGGCTACACCTTC